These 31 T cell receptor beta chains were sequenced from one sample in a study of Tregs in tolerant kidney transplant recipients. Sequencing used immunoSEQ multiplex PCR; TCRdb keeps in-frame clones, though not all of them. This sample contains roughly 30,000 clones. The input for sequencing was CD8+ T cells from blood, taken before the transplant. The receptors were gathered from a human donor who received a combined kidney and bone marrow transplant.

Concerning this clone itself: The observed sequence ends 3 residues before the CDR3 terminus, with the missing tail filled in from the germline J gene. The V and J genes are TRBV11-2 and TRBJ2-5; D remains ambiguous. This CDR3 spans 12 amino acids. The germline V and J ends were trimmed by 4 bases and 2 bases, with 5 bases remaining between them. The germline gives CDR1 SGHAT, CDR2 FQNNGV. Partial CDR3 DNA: TGTGCCAGCAGCTCCTTACAAGAGACC. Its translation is CASSSLQET. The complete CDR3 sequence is CASSSLQETQYF.

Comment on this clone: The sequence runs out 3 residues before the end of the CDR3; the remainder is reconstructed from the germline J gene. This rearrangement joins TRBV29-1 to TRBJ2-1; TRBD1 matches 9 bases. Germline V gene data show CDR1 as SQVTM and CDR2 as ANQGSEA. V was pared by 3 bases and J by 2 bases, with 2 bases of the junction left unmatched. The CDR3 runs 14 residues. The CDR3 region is CSVDGTGPYNEQFF. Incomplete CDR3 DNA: TGCAGCGTTGACGGGACAGGGCCCTACAATGAG.

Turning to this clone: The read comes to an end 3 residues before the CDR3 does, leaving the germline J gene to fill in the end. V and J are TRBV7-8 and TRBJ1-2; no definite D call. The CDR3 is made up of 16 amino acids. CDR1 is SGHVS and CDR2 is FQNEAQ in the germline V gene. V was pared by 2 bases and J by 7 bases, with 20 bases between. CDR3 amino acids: CASSLFKRGQSGGYTF. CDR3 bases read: TGTGCCAGCAGCTTATTCAAACGTGGGCAGAGCGGTGGC. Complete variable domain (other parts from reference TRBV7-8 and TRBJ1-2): GAGVSQSPRYKVAKRGQDVALRCDPISGHVSLFWYQQALGQGPEFLTYFQNEAQLDKSGLPSDRFFAERPEGSVSTLKIQRTQQEDSAVYLCASSLFKRGQSGGYTFGSGTRLTVV.

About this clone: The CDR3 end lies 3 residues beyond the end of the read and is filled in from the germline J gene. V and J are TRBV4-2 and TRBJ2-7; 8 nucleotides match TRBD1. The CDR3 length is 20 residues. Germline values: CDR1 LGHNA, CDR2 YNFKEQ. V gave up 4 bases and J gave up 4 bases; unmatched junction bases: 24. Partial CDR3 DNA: TGTGCCAGCAGCCCCCATCCCCGGACAGGGTATCTCAGTGCCTGGTACGAG. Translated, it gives CASSPHPRTGYLSAWYE. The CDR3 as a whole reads CASSPHPRTGYLSAWYEQYF.

This chain's CDR3 is CASSYSAGSYNEQFF. The sequenced part of the CDR3 DNA is TGTGCCAGCAGTTACTCGGCGGGTTCCTACAATGAG. The rearrangement uses TRBV6-2 or TRBV6-3 and TRBJ2-1; TRBD2 is a possible D gene (5 bases). The read ends 3 residues before the CDR3 terminus; that terminus is restored from the germline J gene. Deletions cut 0 bases from V and 1 base from J, with 7 bases between. Germline V gene data show CDR1 as MNHEY and CDR2 as SVGEGT. This CDR3 comprises 15 residues.

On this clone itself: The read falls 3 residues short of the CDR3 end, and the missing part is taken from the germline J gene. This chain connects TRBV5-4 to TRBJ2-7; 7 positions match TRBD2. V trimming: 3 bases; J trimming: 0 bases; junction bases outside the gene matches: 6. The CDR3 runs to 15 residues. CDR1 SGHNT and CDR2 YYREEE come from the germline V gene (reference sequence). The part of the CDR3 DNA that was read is TGTGCCAGCAGCTCGTTTAGCGGGCCCTCCTACGAG. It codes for CASSSFSGPSYE. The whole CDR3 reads CASSSFSGPSYEQYF.

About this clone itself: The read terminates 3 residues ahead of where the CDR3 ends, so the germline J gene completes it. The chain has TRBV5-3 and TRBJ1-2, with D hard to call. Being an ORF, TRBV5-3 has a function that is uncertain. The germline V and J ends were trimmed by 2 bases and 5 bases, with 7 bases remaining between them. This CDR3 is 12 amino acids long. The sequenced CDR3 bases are TGTGCCAGAAGCTTTTTCGGGTATGGC. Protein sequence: CARSFFGYG. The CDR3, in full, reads CARSFFGYGYTF.

CDR3 sequence: CASSLGDRAYEQYF. CDR3 bases read: TGTGCCAGCAGTTTAGGGGACAGGGCCTACGAG. This chain connects TRBV28 to TRBJ2-7; 9 bases line up with TRBD1. The CDR3 is cut off 3 residues early in the read; its end comes from the germline J gene. This CDR3 is 14 amino acids long. The V gene end was trimmed by 2 bases and the J gene end by 2 bases; junction bases not matched to a gene: 1. CDR1 and CDR2 (germline): MDHEN, SYDVKM.

CDR3 protein: CASSASSGSGTGELFF. The part of the CDR3 DNA that was read is TGTGCCAGCAGTGCCTCTAGCGGGAGTGGGACCGGGGAG. V gene TRBV2 combines with J gene TRBJ2-2, with 10 bases that match TRBD2. With the read ending 3 residues before the CDR3 end, the germline J gene is used to fill in that end. CDR1 SNHLY and CDR2 FYNNEI come from the germline V gene. The CDR3 spans 16 residues. V was clipped by 4 bases and J by 5 bases; unmatched bases: 7.

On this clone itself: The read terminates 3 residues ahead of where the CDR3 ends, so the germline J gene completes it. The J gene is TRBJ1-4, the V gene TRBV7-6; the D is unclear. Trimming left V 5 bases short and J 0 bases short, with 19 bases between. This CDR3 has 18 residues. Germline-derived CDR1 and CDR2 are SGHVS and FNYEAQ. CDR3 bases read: TGTGCCAGCAGCCGTGAAGTAGGACGGACTTCAACTAATGAAAAA. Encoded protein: CASSREVGRTSTNEK. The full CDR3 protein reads CASSREVGRTSTNEKLFF.

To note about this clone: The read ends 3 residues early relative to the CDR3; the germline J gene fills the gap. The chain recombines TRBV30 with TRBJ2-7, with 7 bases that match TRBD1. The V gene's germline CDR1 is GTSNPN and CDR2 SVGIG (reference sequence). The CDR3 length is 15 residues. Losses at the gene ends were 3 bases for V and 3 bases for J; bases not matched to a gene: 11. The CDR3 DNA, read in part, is TGTGCCTGGAGACAAGATAGGGGGCCCTTCTACGAG. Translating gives CAWRQDRGPFYE. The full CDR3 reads CAWRQDRGPFYEQYF.

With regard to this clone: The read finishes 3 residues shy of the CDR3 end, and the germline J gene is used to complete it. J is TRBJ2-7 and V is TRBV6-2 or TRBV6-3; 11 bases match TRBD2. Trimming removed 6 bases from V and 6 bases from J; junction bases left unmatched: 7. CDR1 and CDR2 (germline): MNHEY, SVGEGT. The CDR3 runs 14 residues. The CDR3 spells CASRFSGRALEQYF. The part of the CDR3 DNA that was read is TGTGCCAGCAGATTTAGCGGGAGGGCCCTCGAG.

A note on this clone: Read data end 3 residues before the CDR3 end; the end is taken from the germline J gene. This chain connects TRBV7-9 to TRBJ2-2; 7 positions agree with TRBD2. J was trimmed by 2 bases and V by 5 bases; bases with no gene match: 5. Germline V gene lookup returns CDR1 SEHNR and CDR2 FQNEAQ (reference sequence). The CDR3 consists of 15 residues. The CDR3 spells CASSIGLENTGELFF. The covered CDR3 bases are TGTGCCAGCAGCATTGGACTAGAAAACACCGGGGAG.

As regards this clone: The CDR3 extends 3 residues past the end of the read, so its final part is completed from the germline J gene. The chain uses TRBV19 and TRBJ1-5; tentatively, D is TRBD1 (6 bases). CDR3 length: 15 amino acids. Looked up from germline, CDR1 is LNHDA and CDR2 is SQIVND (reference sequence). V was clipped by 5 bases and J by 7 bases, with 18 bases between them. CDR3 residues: CASSLIQGSVQPQHF. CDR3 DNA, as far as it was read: TGTGCCAGTAGTCTGATACAGGGTTCTGTACAGCCC.

The CDR3 region is CASSLEATGVNEQYF. The covered CDR3 bases are TGTGCCAGCAGCTTAGAGGCGACAGGGGTCAACGAG. The chain is built from TRBV7-8 and TRBJ2-7, with TRBD1 matching 8 bases. The CDR3 is cut off 3 residues early in the read; its end comes from the germline J gene. The length of the CDR3 is 15 residues. Germline lookup yields CDR1 SGHVS and CDR2 FQNEAQ. V lost 1 base and J lost 5; bases outside the gene matches: 7.

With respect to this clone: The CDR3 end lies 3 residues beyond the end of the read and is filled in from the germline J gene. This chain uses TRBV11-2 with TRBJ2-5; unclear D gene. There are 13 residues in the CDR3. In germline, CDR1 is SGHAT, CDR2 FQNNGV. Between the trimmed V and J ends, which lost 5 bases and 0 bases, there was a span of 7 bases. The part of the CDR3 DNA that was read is TGTGCCAGCAGCCCCCCGGACCAAGAGACC. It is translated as CASSPPDQET. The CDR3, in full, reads CASSPPDQETQYF.

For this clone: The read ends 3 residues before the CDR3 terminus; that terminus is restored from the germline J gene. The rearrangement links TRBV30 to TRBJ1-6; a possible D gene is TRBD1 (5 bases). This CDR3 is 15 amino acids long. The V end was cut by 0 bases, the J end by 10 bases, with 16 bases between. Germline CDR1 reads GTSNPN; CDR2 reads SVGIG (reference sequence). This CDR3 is CAWSVLKGAESPLHF. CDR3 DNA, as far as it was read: TGTGCCTGGAGTGTACTCAAAGGGGCGGAATCACCC. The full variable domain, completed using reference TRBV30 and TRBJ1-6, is SQTIHQWPATLVQPVGSPLSLECTVEGTSNPNLYWYRQAAGRGLQLLFYSVGIGQISSEVPQNLSASRPQDRQFILSSKKLLLSDSGFYLCAWSVLKGAESPLHFGNGTRLTVT.

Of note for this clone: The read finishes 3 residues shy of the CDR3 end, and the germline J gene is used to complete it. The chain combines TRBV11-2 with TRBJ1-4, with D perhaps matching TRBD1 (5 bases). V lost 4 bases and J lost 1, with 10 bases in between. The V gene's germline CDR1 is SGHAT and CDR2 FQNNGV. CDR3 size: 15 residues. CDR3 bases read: TGTGCCAGCAGCTCAGGGTTCGGAACTAATGAAAAA. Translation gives CASSSGFGTNEK. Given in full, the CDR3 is CASSSGFGTNEKLFF.

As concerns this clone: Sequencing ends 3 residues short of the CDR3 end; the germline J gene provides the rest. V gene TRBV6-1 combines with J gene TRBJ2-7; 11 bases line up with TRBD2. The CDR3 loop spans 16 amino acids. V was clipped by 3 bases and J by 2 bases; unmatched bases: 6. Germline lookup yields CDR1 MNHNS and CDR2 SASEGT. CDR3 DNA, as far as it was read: TGTGCCAGCAGTGAGTGGGCTAGCGGGAGGACCTACGAG. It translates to CASSEWASGRTYE. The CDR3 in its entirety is CASSEWASGRTYEQYF.

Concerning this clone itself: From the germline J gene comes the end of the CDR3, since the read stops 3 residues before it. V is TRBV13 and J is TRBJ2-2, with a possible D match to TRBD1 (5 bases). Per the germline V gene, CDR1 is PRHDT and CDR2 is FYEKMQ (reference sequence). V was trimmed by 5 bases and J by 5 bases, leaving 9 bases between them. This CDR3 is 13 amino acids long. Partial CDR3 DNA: TGTGCCAGCAGCATTAGGGGTACCGGGGAG. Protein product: CASSIRGTGE. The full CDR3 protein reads CASSIRGTGELFF.

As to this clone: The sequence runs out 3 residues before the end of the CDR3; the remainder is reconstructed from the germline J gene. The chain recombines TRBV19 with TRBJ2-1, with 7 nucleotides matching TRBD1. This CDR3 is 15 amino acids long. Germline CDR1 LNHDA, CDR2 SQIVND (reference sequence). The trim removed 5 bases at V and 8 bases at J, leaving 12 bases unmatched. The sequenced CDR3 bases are TGTGCCAGTAGTCCTTGGCCCCGACAGGGCGATGAG. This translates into CASSPWPRQGDE. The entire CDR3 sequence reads CASSPWPRQGDEQFF.

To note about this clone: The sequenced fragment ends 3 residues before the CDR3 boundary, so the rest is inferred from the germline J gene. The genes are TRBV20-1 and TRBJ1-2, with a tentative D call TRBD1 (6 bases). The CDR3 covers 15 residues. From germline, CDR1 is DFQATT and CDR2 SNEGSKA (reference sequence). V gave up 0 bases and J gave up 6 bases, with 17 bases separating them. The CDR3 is CSARDPQGPEHGYTF. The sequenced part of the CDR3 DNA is TGCAGTGCTAGAGATCCGCAGGGGCCGGAGCATGGC.

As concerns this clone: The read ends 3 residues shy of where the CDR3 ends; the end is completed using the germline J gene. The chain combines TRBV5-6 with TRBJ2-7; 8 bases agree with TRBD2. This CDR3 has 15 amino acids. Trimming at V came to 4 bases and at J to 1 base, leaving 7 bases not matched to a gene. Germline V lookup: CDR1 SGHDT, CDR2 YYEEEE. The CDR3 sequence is CASSPGGDSSYEQYF. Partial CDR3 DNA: TGTGCCAGCAGCCCGGGGGGGGACTCGTCCTACGAG.

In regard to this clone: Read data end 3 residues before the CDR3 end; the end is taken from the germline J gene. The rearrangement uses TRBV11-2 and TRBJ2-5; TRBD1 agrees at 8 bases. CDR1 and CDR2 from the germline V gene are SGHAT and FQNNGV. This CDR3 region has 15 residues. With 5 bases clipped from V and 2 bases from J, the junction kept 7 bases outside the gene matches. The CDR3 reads CASSLLNRGQETQYF. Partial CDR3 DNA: TGTGCCAGCAGCCTACTTAACAGGGGGCAAGAGACC.

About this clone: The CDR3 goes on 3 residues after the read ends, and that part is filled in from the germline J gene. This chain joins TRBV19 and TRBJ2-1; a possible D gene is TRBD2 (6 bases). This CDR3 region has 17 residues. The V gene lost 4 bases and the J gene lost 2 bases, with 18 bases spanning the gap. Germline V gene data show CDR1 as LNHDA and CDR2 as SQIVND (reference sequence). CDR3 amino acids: CASSTPSLAVPYNEQFF. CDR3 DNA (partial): TGTGCCAGTAGTACCCCCTCACTAGCAGTCCCCTACAATGAG.

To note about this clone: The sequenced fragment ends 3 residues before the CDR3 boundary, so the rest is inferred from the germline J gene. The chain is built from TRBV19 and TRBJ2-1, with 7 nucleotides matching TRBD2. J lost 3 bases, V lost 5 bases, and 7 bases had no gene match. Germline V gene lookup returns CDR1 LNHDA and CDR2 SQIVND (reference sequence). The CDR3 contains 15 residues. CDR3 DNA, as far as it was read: TGTGCCAGTAGTTGGGCTAGCGGACTCTACAATGAG. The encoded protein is CASSWASGLYNE. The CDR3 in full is CASSWASGLYNEQFF.

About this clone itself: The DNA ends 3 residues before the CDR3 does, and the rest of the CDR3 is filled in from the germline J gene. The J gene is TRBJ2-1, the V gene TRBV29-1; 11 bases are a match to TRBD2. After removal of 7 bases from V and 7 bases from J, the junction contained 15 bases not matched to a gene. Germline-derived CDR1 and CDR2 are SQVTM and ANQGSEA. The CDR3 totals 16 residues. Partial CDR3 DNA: TGCAGCGCCGTCACTAGCGGGGGTTCGAGTGAGAATGAG. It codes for CSAVTSGGSSENE. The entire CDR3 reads CSAVTSGGSSENEQFF.

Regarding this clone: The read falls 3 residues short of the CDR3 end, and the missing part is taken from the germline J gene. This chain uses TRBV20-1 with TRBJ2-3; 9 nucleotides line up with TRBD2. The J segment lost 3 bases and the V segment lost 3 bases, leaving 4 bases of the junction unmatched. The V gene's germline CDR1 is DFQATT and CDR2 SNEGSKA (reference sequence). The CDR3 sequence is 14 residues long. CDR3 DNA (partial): TGCAGTGCTAGGAGGCTAGCGGGGACAGATACG. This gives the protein CSARRLAGTDT. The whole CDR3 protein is CSARRLAGTDTQYF.

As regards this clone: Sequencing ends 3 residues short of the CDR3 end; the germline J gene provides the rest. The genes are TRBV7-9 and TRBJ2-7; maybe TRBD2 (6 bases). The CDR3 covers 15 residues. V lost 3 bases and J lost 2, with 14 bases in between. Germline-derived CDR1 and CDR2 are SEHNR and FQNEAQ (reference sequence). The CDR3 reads CASSFLGGGAYEQYF. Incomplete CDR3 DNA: TGTGCCAGCAGCTTCCTCGGGGGAGGAGCCTACGAG. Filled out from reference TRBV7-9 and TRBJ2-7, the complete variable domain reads DTGVSQNPRHKITKRGQNVTFRCDPISEHNRLYWYRQTLGQGPEFLTYFQNEAQLEKSRLLSDRFSAERPKGSFSTLEIQRTEQGDSAMYLCASSFLGGGAYEQYFGPGTRLTVT.

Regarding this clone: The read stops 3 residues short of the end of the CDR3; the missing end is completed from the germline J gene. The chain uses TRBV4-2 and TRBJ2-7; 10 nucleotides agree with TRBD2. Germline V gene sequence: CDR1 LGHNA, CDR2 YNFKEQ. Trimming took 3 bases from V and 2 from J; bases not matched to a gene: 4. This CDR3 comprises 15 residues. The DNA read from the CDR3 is TGTGCCAGCAGCCAGGAACTAGCGGGACCCTACGAG. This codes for CASSQELAGPYE. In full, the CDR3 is CASSQELAGPYEQYF.

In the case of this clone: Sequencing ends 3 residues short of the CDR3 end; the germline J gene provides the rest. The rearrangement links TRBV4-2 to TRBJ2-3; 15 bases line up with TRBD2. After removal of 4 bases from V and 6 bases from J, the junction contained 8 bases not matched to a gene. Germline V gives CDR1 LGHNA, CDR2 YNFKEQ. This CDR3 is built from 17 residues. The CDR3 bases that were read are TGTGCCAGCAGCCTTGGACTAGCGGGAGGGACGGTGGATACG. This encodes CASSLGLAGGTVDT. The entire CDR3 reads CASSLGLAGGTVDTQYF.